These 10 T cell receptor beta chains were all obtained from the same sample, sequenced in a study of early T cells in non-severe SARS-CoV-2 infection. TCRdb itself ran the 5' RACE reads through MiXCR, one entry per CDR3 protein. The sample has roughly 56,000 distinct CDR3 sequences; roughly a tenth are singletons. The sequenced material came from whole blood. The receptor set was obtained from an adult who was a healthcare worker with PCR-confirmed SARS-CoV-2 infection or an uninfected control (not recorded which).

This clonotype was seen only a few times. The chain is built from TRBV14 and TRBJ1-1; D not resolved. The V gene lost 0 bases and the J gene lost 0 bases, with 17 bases spanning the gap. Germline assignment: CDR1 SGHDN and CDR2 FVKESK. The CDR3 consists of 18 residues. The CDR3 sequence: CASSQDSSLLGMNTEAFF. For the CDR3, the DNA is TGTGCCAGCAGCCAAGATAGCTCTCTCCTAGGGATGAACACTGAAGCTTTCTTT.

This clonotype was picked up a small number of times. The chain has TRBV29-1 and TRBJ2-1; D uncertain. The CDR3 totals 13 residues. Germline V gene data show CDR1 as SQVTM and CDR2 as ANQGSEA. Trimming took 4 bases from V and 10 from J, leaving 17 bases between them. The CDR3 DNA is TGCAGCGTTGGCACGTTATTAAGTGGAGAGCAGTTCTTC. Translated, it gives CSVGTLLSGEQFF.

CDR3 in amino acids: CASSQDPPLAGSTDTQYF. The CDR3 DNA is TGTGCCAGCAGCCAAGATCCCCCTTTAGCGGGGAGCACAGATACGCAGTATTTT. V usage is TRBV4-2 and J usage is TRBJ2-3; the match to TRBD2 covers 8 bases. V dropped 0 bases and J dropped 0; count of bases not matched to a gene: 8. CDR1 is LGHNA, CDR2 YNFKEQ, per germline. This CDR3 spans 18 amino acids.

This clonotype appeared a few times. The J gene is TRBJ2-1, the V gene TRBV3-1, with TRBD2 identical over 13 bases. V lost 9 bases and J lost 8; bases outside the gene matches: 10. The CDR3 totals 15 residues. Per germline, CDR1 LGHDT and CDR2 YNNKEL (reference sequence). The CDR3 DNA is TGTGCCAGTTCGACTAGCGGGGGGTCTCGGGATGAGCAGTTCTTC. It translates to CASSTSGGSRDEQFF.

This clonotype was counted between two and nine times. Germline and junction disagree at one end, which may indicate a read error. The chain is built from TRBV12-3 or TRBV12-4 and TRBJ1-2; 8 positions match TRBD1. The CDR3 covers 12 residues. The CDR3 protein is CASSLGTGYVVF. CDR3 coding DNA: TGTGCCAGCAGTTTAGGGACAGGGTACGTCGTTTTC.

Ten or more counts support this clonotype. The J gene is TRBJ2-5, the V gene TRBV4-2; D is perhaps TRBD1 (5 bases). In germline, CDR1 is LGHNA, CDR2 YNFKEQ. Trimming stripped 1 base from V and 5 bases from J, with 11 bases between. This CDR3 is 14 amino acids long. CDR3 protein: CASSQGSAGETQYF. The CDR3 region has the DNA TGTGCCAGCAGCCAAGGATCCGCAGGGGAGACCCAGTACTTC.

This clonotype turned up a few times. The chain uses TRBV18 and TRBJ2-5; TRBD1 might be the D (5 bases). The germline V and J ends were trimmed by 4 bases and 2 bases, with 14 bases remaining between them. The germline V gene has CDR1 KGHSH and CDR2 LQKENI. The CDR3 is 15 amino acids. The CDR3 DNA is TGTGCCAGCTCACAGCGACAGACAAAACAAGAGACCCAGTACTTC. Translated, it gives CASSQRQTKQETQYF. Supplemented by reference TRBV18 and TRBJ2-5, the full variable domain reads NAGVMQNPRHLVRRRGQEARLRCSPMKGHSHVYWYRQLPEEGLKFMVYLQKENIIDESGMPKERFSAEFPKEGPSILRIQQVVRGDSAAYFCASSQRQTKQETQYFGPGTRLLVL.

This chain connects TRBV27 to TRBJ2-7, with D perhaps TRBD1 or TRBD2 (5 bases each). Germline CDR1 MNHEY, CDR2 SMNVEV (reference sequence). Trimming cost V 3 bases and J 6 bases, with 12 bases left between them. The CDR3 sequence is 13 residues long. The CDR3 DNA sequence: TGTGCCAGCAGTTTTAGATCCGGGGCCGAGCAGTACGTC. Its protein product is CASSFRSGAEQYV.

A few counts support this clonotype. The V gene is TRBV24-1, the J gene TRBJ2-2; 8 bases agree with TRBD2. The germline gives CDR1 KGHDR, CDR2 SFDVKD. There are 15 residues in the CDR3. The V and J ends lost 6 bases and 2 bases, in that order; junction bases with no gene match: 4. CDR3 amino acids: CATSRSGGNTGELFF. CDR3 sequence (DNA): TGTGCCACCAGTCGGAGCGGGGGAAACACCGGGGAGCTGTTTTTT.

This clonotype was detected ten times or more. A junction boundary mismatches the germline segment, possibly from a read error. This rearrangement joins TRBV6-1 to TRBJ1-1; a possible D gene is TRBD1 (5 bases). CDR1 MNHNS and CDR2 SASEGT come from the germline V gene. The CDR3 is 15 residues long. CDR3 in amino acids: CASSESVGGYTEVFF. The CDR3 DNA reads as TGTGCCAGCAGTGAAAGTGTCGGGGGGTACACTGAAGTTTTCTTT.